The 19 T cell receptor beta chains below come from one sample, sequenced in a study of T cells in localized non-small cell lung cancer. Produced via immunoSEQ multiplex PCR; TCRdb's table is partial and in-frame only. The sample comprises tens of thousands of clones, over 70% of which are singletons, and roughly 17% rests with the top ten. Sequencing was performed on peripheral blood, taken before any cancer treatment. These receptors all stem from a male donor at least 60 years old with stage III squamous cell lung carcinoma.

The gene calls are TRBV25-1 and TRBJ2-2; D is perhaps TRBD1 or TRBD2 (5 bases each). Trimming pared 8 bases from V and 5 bases from J, leaving 12 bases between. Per germline, CDR1 MGHDK and CDR2 SYGVNS. CDR3 length equals 13 residues. CDR3 DNA: TGTGCCAGCGGGACCTACGGGACCGGGGAGCTGTTTTTT. Protein: CASGTYGTGELFF.

This clone was seen just once. The chain uses TRBV5-1 and TRBJ1-5, with D uncertain. Germline V gene lookup returns CDR1 SGHRS and CDR2 YFSETQ. Deletions cut 0 bases from V and 1 base from J, with 5 bases between. The CDR3 length is 14 residues. DNA of the CDR3: TGCGCCAGCAGCTTGGCCGGGAGCAATCAGCCCCAGCATTTT. Translating it yields CASSLAGSNQPQHF.

The chain recombines TRBV7-8 with TRBJ2-2; TRBD2 matches 12 bases. The J segment lost 8 bases and the V segment lost 6 bases, leaving 7 bases of the junction unmatched. CDR1 and CDR2 from the germline V gene are SGHVS and FQNEAQ. This CDR3 region has 15 residues. The CDR3 coding sequence is TGTGCCAGCAGGAGACTAGCGGGAGTTGGAGGGGAGCTGTTTTTT. Amino acids: CASRRLAGVGGELFF.

V is TRBV5-1 and J is TRBJ2-7; 11 positions match TRBD2. Trimming at V came to 2 bases and at J to 4 bases, leaving 8 bases not matched to a gene. The CDR3 is 16 residues long. Looked up from germline, CDR1 is SGHRS and CDR2 is YFSETQ. This chain's CDR3 is CASSFNLAGGQYEQYF. The CDR3 DNA is TGCGCCAGCAGCTTTAACTTAGCGGGAGGGCAATACGAGCAGTACTTC.

V usage is TRBV11-3 and J usage is TRBJ2-1; D possibly matches TRBD1 or TRBD2 (6 bases each). V gave up 1 base and J gave up 12 bases, with 13 bases separating them. The CDR3 is 13 amino acids. Per the germline V gene, CDR1 is SGHNT and CDR2 is YENEEA. CDR3 sequence reads: CASSLAGAPAQFF. In DNA form, the CDR3 reads TGTGCCAGCAGCTTAGCGGGGGCCCCTGCGCAGTTCTTC.

The chain uses TRBV7-8 and TRBJ1-2, with D possibly matching TRBD1 (5 bases). The length of the CDR3 is 14 residues. Germline lookup yields CDR1 SGHVS and CDR2 FQNEAQ. Trimming took off 5 bases at V and 2 bases at J, with 12 bases between the two ends. For the CDR3, the DNA is TGTGCCAGCAGCCTTGTCGGGGCGAACTATGGCTACACCTTC. Its protein product is CASSLVGANYGYTF.

V usage is TRBV5-1 and J usage is TRBJ1-6; TRBD1 might be the D (5 bases). V was shortened by 0 bases and J by 9 bases, with 10 bases between the two germline ends. Germline loops: CDR1 SGHRS, CDR2 YFSETQ. This CDR3 is built from 14 residues. DNA of the CDR3: TGCGCCAGCAGCTTGGGACAGTCTATTTCACCCCTCCACTTT. This sequence encodes CASSLGQSISPLHF.

The V and J genes are TRBV19 and TRBJ2-2, with D possibly matching TRBD1 (6 bases). CDR3 length: 15 residues. The V gene's germline CDR1 is LNHDA and CDR2 SQIVND (reference sequence). Trimming left V 3 bases short and J 0 bases short, with 8 bases between. The CDR3 nucleotides read TGTGCCAGTAGTATGGGGGCGCCGAACACCGGGGAGCTGTTTTTT. Protein product: CASSMGAPNTGELFF.

The gene calls are TRBV7-2 and TRBJ1-1; D gene unclear. Germline loops: CDR1 SGHTA, CDR2 FQGNSA. The CDR3 is 12 amino acids. V was shortened by 2 bases and J by 6 bases, with 7 bases between the two germline ends. The CDR3 coding sequence is TGTGCCAGCAGCTTAAAGCGTTCTGAAGCTTTCTTT. Its protein product is CASSLKRSEAFF. The full variable domain, in which reference TRBV7-2 and TRBJ1-1 provide the parts outside the CDR3, is GAGVSQSPSNKVTEKGKDVELRCDPISGHTALYWYRQSLGQGLEFLIYFQGNSAPDKSGLPSDRFSAERTGGSVSTLTIQRTQQEDSAVYLCASSLKRSEAFFGQGTRLTVV.

The rearrangement joins TRBV7-9 to TRBJ2-2; D is unclear. V dropped 2 bases and J dropped 0 bases, with 7 bases sitting between them. Germline CDR1 SEHNR, CDR2 FQNEAQ (reference sequence). The CDR3 consists of 15 residues. The CDR3 loop is CASSLTPTNTGELFF. Written as DNA, the CDR3 is TGTGCCAGCAGCTTAACACCTACGAACACCGGGGAGCTGTTTTTT.

V usage is TRBV7-2 and J usage is TRBJ2-7; D is ambiguous. CDR1 and CDR2 from the germline V gene are SGHTA and FQGNSA. Trimming left V 2 bases short and J 3 bases short, with 11 bases between. This CDR3 spans 14 amino acids. For the CDR3, the DNA is TGTGCCAGCAGCTTACAGACCCAGGACTACGAGCAGTACTTC. It codes for CASSLQTQDYEQYF.

The DNA for the CDR3 is TGTGCCAGCAGCCCCGACACGTCTGGAAACACCATATATTTT. This sequence encodes CASSPDTSGNTIYF. The V gene is TRBV11-3, the J gene TRBJ1-3; D is undetermined. Trimming pared 5 bases from V and 1 base from J, leaving 9 bases between. Per the germline V gene, CDR1 is SGHNT and CDR2 is YENEEA. The CDR3 sequence is 14 residues long.

This clone was seen a few times. CDR3 coding DNA: TGTGCCAGCAGCCCGGGACCTCACACCTACGAGCAGTACTTC. This codes for CASSPGPHTYEQYF. The chain employs TRBV7-2 and TRBJ2-7; D assignment may be TRBD1 or TRBD2 (5 bases each). The ends were cut back, 5 bases at V and 2 bases at J, with 13 bases in the middle. Germline CDR1 reads SGHTA; CDR2 reads FQGNSA. The length of the CDR3 is 14 residues.

CDR3 nucleotides: TGTGCCAGCAGTTACTCGAGACTAGCGAGGCAAGAGACCCAGTACTTC. It translates to CASSYSRLARQETQYF. The chain has TRBV6-5 and TRBJ2-5; 8 nucleotides match TRBD2. The CDR3 sequence is 16 residues long. Germline lookup yields CDR1 MNHEY and CDR2 SVGAGI. Trimming at V came to 0 bases and at J to 2 bases, leaving 5 bases not matched to a gene.

The chain links TRBV2 to TRBJ1-2; D not resolved. Germline V gives CDR1 SNHLY, CDR2 FYNNEI. V dropped 8 bases and J dropped 6 bases, with 16 bases sitting between them. This CDR3 has 13 residues. For the CDR3, the DNA is TGTGCCAGCTCCTTTGCGGGGTCGGATGGCTACACCTTC. Protein product: CASSFAGSDGYTF.

V is TRBV6-1 and J is TRBJ2-1; D not certain. The CDR3 is made up of 13 amino acids. Germline CDR1 is MNHNS and CDR2 is SASEGT. Trimming stripped 1 base from V and 10 bases from J, with 11 bases between. CDR3 sequence reads: CASSEVMTAEQFF. The CDR3 coding sequence is TGTGCCAGCAGTGAAGTAATGACGGCCGAGCAGTTCTTC.

The chain recombines TRBV2 with TRBJ2-7; 7 bases map to TRBD2. Germline V gene data show CDR1 as SNHLY and CDR2 as FYNNEI. This CDR3 comprises 14 residues. Trimming at V came to 9 bases and at J to 2 bases, leaving 10 bases not matched to a gene. DNA for the CDR3: TGTGCCAGTATTCACTCTAGCGGTACCTACGAGCAGTACTTC. Translating it yields CASIHSSGTYEQYF.

This clone was seen just once. The chain links TRBV6-5 to TRBJ1-1, with unresolved D. The V gene's germline CDR1 is MNHEY and CDR2 SVGAGI. The CDR3 has 15 residues. V shed 2 bases and J shed 4 bases, with 14 bases lying between them. CDR3 nucleotide sequence: TGTGCCAGCAGTTACGGGATAGGTGGAAGCACTGAAGCTTTCTTT. Translation: CASSYGIGGSTEAFF.

The rearrangement links TRBV6-5 to TRBJ1-5; a possible D gene is TRBD1 (5 bases). V lost 6 bases and J 0 bases, leaving 12 bases between the germline ends. The CDR3 has 15 amino acids. Germline-derived CDR1 and CDR2 are MNHEY and SVGAGI. The CDR3 nucleotides are TGTGCCAGCAGAATCAGGGTTTATAGCAATCAGCCCCAGCATTTT. Its protein product is CASRIRVYSNQPQHF.